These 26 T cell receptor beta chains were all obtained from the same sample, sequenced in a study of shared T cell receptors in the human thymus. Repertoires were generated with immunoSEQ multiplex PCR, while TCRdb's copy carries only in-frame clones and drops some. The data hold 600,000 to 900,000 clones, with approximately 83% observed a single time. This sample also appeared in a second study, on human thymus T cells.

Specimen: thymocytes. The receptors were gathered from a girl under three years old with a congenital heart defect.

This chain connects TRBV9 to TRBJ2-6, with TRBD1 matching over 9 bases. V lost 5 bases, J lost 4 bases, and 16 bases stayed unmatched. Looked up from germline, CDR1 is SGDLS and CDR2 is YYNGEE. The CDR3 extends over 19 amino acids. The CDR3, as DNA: TGTGCCAGCAGTGACGTGGGGACAGGGCCGATCGCCGGGGCCAACGTCCTGACTTTC. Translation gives CASSDVGTGPIAGANVLTF.

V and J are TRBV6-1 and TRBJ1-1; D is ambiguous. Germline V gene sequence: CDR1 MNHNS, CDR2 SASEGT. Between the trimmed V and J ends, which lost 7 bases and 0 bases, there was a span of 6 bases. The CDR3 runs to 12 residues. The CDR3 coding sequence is TGTGCCAGCACCCTCCTGAACACTGAAGCTTTCTTT. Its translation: CASTLLNTEAFF.

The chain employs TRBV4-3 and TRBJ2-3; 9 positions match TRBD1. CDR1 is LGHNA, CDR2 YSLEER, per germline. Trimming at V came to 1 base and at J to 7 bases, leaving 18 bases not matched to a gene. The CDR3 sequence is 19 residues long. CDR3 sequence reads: CASSQANRPGQGQYYTQYF. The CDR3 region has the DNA TGCGCCAGCAGCCAAGCCAACCGACCGGGACAGGGTCAGTATTATACGCAGTATTTT.

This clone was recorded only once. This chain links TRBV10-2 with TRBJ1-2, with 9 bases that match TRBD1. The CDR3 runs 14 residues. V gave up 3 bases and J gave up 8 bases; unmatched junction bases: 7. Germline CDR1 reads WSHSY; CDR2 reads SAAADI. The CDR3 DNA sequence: TGCGCCAGCAGTGAAGACAGGGGGAGGAAGGGCTACACCTTC. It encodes CASSEDRGRKGYTF.

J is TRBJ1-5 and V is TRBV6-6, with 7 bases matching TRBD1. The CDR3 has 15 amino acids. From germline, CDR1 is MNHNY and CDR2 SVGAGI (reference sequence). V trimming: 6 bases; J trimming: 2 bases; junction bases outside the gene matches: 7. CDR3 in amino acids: CASSYGTAGNQPQHF. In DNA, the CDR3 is TGTGCCAGCAGCTACGGGACAGCGGGCAATCAGCCCCAGCATTTT.

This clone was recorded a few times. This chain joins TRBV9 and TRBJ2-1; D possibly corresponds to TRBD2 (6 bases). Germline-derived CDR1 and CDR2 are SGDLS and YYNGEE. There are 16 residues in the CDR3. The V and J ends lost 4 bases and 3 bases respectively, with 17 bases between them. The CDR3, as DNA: TGTGCCAGCAGCCACCCCGGCAGCGGGCGCTACAATGAGCAGTTCTTC. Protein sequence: CASSHPGSGRYNEQFF.

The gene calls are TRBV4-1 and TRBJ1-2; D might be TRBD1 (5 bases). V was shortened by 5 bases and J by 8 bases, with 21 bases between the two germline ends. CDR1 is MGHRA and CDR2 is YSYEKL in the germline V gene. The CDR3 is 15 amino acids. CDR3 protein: CASSSRSPGKEGYTF. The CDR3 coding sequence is TGCGCCAGCAGCTCCCGATCGCCAGGGAAAGAAGGCTACACCTTC.

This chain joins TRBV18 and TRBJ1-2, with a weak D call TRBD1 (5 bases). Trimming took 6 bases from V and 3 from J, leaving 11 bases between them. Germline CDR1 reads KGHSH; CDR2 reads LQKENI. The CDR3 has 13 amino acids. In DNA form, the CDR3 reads TGTGCCAGCTCCCAGGACACGCACTATGGCTACACCTTC. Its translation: CASSQDTHYGYTF.

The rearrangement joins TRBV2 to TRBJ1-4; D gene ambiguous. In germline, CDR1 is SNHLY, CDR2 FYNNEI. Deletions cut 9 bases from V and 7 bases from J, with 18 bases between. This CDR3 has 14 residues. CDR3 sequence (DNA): TGTGCCAGTAAGTCGCGGCCTACTGGTGAAAAACTGTTTTTT. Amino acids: CASKSRPTGEKLFF.

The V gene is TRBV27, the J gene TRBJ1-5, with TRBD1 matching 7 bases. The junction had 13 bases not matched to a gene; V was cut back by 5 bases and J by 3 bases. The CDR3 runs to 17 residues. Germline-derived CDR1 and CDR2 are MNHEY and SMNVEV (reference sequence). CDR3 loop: CASSPLGTDPINQPQHF. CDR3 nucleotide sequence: TGTGCCAGCAGTCCCCTAGGGACAGACCCTATCAATCAGCCCCAGCATTTT.

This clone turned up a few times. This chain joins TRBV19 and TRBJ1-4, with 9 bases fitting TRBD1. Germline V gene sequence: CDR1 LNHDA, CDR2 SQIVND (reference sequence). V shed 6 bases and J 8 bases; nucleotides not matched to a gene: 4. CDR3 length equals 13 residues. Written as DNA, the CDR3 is TGTGCCAGTAGGGGACAGGGAAGGGAAAAACTGTTTTTT. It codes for CASRGQGREKLFF. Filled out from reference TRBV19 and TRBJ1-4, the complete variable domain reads DGGITQSPKYLFRKEGQNVTLSCEQNLNHDAMYWYRQDPGQGLRLIYYSQIVNDFQKGDIAEGYSVSREKKESFPLTVTSAQKNPTAFYLCASRGQGREKLFFGSGTQLSVL.

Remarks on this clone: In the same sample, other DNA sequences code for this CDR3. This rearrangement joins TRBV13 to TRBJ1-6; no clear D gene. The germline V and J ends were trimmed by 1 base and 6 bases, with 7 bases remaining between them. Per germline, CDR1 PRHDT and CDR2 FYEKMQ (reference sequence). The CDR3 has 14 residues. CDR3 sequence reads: CASSLASRNSPLHF. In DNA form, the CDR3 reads TGTGCCAGCAGCTTAGCGTCTCGTAATTCACCCCTCCACTTT.

As DNA, the CDR3 is TGTGCCAGCAGCTTGGGGGGACAGGGGGGAAACACCGGGGAGCTGTTTTTT. It specifies CASSLGGQGGNTGELFF. The V call is TRBV5-6, the J call TRBJ2-2, with 11 bases that match TRBD1. Germline V gene sequence: CDR1 SGHDT, CDR2 YYEEEE. Unmatched junction bases numbered 3, after V lost 0 bases and J lost 2 bases. The CDR3 has 17 residues.

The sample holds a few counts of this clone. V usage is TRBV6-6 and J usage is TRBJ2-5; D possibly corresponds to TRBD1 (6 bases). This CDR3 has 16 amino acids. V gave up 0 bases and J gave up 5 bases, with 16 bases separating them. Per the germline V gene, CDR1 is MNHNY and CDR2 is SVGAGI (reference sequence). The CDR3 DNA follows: TGTGCCAGCAGTTACTCGGCTGGACCGAGGGGGGAGACCCAGTACTTC. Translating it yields CASSYSAGPRGETQYF.

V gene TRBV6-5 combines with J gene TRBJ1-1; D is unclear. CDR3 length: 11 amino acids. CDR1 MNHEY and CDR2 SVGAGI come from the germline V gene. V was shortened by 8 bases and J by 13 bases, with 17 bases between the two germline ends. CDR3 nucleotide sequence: TGTGCCAGCCCTTCGGGCCTCGAGGGTTTCTTT. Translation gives CASPSGLEGFF.

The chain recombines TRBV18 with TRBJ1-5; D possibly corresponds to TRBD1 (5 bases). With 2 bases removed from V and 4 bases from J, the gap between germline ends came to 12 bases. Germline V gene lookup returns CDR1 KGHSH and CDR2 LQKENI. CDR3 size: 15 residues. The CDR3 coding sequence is TGTGCCAGCTCACCAGGGCCCCAGGGAAATCAGCCCCAGCATTTT. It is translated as CASSPGPQGNQPQHF. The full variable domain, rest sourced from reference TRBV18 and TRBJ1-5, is NAGVMQNPRHLVRRRGQEARLRCSPMKGHSHVYWYRQLPEEGLKFMVYLQKENIIDESGMPKERFSAEFPKEGPSILRIQQVVRGDSAAYFCASSPGPQGNQPQHFGDGTRLSIL.

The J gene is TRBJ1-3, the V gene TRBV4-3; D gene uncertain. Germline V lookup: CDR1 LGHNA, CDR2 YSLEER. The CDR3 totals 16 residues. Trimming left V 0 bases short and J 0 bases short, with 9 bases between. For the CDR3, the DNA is TGCGCCAGCAGCCAAGACACTAGAGACTCTGGAAACACCATATATTTT. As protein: CASSQDTRDSGNTIYF.

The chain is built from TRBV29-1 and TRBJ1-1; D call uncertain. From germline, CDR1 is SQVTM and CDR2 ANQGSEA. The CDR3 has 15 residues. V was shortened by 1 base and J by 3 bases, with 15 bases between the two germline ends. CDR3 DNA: TGCAGCGTTGAAGGGGAAGGGAAGAGGGACACTGAAGCTTTCTTT. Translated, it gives CSVEGEGKRDTEAFF.

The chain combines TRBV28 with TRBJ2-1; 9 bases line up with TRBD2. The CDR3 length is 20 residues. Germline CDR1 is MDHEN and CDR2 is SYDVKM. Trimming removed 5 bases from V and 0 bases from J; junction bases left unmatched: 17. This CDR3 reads CASSPYPASGALSSYNEQFF. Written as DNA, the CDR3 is TGTGCCAGCAGTCCCTATCCGGCTAGCGGGGCCTTGAGCTCCTACAATGAGCAGTTCTTC. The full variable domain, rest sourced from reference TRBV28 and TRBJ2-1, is DVKVTQSSRYLVKRTGEKVFLECVQDMDHENMFWYRQDPGLGLRLIYFSYDVKMKEKGDIPEGYSVSREKKERFSLILESASTNQTSMYLCASSPYPASGALSSYNEQFFGPGTRLTVL.

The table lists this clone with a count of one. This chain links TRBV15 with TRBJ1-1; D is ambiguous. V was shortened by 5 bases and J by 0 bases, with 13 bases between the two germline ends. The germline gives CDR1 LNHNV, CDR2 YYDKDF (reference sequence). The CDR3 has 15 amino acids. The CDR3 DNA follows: TGTGCCACCAGCCATGCGAAACAGTTGAACACTGAAGCTTTCTTT. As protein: CATSHAKQLNTEAFF. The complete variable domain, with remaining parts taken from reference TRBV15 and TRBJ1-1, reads DAMVIQNPRYQVTQFGKPVTLSCSQTLNHNVMYWYQQKSSQAPKLLFHYYDKDFNNEADTPDNFQSRRPNTSFCFLDIRSPGLGDTAMYLCATSHAKQLNTEAFFGQGTRLTVV.

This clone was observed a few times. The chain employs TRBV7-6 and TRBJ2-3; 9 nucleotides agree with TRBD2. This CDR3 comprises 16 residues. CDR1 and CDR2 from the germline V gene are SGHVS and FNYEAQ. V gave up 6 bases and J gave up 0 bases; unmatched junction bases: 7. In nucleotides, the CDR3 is TGTGCCAGCAGTTGCCCTAGCGGGGATAGCACAGATACGCAGTATTTT. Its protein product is CASSCPSGDSTDTQYF.

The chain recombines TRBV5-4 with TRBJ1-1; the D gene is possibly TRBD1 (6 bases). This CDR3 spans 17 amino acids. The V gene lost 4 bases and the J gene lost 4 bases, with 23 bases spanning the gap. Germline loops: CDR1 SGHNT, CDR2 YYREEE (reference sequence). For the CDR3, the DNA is TGTGCCAGCAGCAGAAGGGACACCTCTTTTGCGGGCACTGAAGCTTTCTTT. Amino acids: CASSRRDTSFAGTEAFF.

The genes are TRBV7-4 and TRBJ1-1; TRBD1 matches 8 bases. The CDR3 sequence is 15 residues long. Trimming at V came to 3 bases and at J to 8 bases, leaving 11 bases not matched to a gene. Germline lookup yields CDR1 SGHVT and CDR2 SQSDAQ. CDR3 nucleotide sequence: TGTGCCAGCAGCTTCCCAGGGGGCGGTGAAGAAGAAGCTTTCTTT. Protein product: CASSFPGGGEEEAFF. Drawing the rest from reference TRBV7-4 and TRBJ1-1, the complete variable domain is GAGVSQSPRYKVAKRGRDVALRCDSISGHVTLYWYRQTLGQGSEVLTYSQSDAQRDKSGRPSGRFSAERPERSVSTLKIQRTEQGDSAVYLCASSFPGGGEEEAFFGQGTRLTVV.

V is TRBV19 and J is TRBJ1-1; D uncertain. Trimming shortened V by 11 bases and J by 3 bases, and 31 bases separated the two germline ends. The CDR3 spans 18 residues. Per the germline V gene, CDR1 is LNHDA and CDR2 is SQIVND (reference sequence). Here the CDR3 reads CASTPQTPGRGRHTEAFF. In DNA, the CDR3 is TGTGCCTCGACGCCCCAGACCCCTGGCAGAGGGCGGCACACTGAAGCTTTCTTT.

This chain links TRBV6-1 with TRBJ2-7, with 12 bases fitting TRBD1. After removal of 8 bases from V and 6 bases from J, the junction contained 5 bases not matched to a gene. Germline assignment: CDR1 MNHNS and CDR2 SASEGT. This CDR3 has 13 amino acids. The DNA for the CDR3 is TGTGCCAGCCGGGACAGGGGGCGTCTCGAGCAGTACTTC. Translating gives CASRDRGRLEQYF.

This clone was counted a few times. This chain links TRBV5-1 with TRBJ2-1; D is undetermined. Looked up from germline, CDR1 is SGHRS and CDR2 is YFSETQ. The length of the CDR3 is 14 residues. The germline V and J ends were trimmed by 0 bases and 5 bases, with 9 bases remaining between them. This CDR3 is CASSLGPENNEQFF. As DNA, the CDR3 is TGCGCCAGCAGCTTGGGTCCAGAAAACAATGAGCAGTTCTTC. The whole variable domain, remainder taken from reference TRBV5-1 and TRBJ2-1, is KAGVTQTPRYLIKTRGQQVTLSCSPISGHRSVSWYQQTPGQGLQFLFEYFSETQRNKGNFPGRFSGRQFSNSRSEMNVSTLELGDSALYLCASSLGPENNEQFFGPGTRLTVL.